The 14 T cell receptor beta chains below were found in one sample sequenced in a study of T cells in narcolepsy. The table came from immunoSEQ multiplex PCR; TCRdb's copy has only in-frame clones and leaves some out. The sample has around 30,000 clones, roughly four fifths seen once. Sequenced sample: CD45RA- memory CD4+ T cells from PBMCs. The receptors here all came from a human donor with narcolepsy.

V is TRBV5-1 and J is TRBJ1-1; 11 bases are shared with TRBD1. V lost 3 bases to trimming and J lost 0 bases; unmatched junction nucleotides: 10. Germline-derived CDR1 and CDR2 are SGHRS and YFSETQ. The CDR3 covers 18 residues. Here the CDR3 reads CASSWTTGTGGLNTEAFF. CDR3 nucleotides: TGCGCCAGCAGCTGGACCACCGGGACAGGGGGGCTGAACACTGAAGCTTTCTTT.

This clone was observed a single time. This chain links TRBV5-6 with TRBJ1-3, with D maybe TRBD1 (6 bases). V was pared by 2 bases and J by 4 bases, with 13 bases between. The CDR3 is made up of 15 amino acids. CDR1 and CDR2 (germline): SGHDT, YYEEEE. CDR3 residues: CASSFRGRSGNTIYF. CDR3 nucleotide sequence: TGTGCCAGCAGCTTCAGGGGAAGATCAGGAAACACCATATATTTT.

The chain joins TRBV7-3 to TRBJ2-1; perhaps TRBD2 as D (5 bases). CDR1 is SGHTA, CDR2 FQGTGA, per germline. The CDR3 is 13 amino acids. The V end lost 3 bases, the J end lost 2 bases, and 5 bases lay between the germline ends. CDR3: CASSLTTYNEQFF. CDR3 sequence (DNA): TGTGCCAGCAGCTTGACTACCTACAATGAGCAGTTCTTC.

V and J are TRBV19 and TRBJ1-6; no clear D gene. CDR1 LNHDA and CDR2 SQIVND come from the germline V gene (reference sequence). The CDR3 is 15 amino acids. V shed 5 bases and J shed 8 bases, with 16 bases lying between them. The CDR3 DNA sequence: TGTGCCAGTAGTCCTCGCCTCGAGGAGGATTCACCCCTCCACTTT. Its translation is CASSPRLEEDSPLHF. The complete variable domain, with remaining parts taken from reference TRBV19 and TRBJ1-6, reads DGGITQSPKYLFRKEGQNVTLSCEQNLNHDAMYWYRQDPGQGLRLIYYSQIVNDFQKGDIAEGYSVSREKKESFPLTVTSAQKNPTAFYLCASSPRLEEDSPLHFGNGTRLTVT.

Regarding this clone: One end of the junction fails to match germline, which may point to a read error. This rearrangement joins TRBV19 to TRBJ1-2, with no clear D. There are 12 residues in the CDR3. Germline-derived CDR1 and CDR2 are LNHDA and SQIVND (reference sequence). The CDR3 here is CTSRRSLGGYTF. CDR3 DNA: TGTACCAGTAGGCGAAGTCTTGGTGGCTACACCTTC.

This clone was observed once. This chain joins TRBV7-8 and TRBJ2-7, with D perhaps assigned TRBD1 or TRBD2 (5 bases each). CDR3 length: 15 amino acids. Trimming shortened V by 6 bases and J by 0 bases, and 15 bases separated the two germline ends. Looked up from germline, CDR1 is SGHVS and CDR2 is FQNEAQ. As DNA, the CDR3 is TGTGCCAGCAGTGACCGGGGCGGTTACTCCTACGAGCAGTACTTC. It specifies CASSDRGGYSYEQYF. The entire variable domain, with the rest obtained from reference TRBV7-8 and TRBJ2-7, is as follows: GAGVSQSPRYKVAKRGQDVALRCDPISGHVSLFWYQQALGQGPEFLTYFQNEAQLDKSGLPSDRFFAERPEGSVSTLKIQRTQQEDSAVYLCASSDRGGYSYEQYFGPGTRLTVT.

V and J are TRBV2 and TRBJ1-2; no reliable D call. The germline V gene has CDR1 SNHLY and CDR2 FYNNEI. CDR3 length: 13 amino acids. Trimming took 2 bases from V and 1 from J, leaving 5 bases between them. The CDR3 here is CASSEWVNYGYTF. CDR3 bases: TGTGCCAGCAGTGAATGGGTTAACTATGGCTACACCTTC.

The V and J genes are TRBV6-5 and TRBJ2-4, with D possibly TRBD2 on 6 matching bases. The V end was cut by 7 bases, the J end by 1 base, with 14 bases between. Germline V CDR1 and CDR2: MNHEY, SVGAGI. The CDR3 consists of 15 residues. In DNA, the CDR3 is TGTGCCAGCACCCCTGTACGGGGGGCCAAAAACATTCAGTACTTC. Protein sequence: CASTPVRGAKNIQYF.

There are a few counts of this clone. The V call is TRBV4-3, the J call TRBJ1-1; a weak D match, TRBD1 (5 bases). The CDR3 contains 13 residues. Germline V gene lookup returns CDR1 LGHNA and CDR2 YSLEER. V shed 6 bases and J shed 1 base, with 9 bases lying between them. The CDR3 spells CASRIQGNTEAFF. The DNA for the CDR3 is TGCGCCAGCAGGATTCAGGGGAACACTGAAGCTTTCTTT.

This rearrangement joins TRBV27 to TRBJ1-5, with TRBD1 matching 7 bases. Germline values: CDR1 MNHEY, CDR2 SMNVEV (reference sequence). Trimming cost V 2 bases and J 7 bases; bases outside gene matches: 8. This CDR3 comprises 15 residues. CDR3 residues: CASSLGQAAGQPQHF. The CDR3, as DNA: TGTGCCAGCAGTTTAGGACAGGCGGCGGGGCAGCCCCAGCATTTT.

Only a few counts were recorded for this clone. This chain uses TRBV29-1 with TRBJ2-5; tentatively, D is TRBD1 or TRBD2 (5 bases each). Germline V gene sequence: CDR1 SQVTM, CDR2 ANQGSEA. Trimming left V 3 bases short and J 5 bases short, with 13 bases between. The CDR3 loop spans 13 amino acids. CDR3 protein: CSVDGDGWETQYF. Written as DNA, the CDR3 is TGCAGCGTTGATGGGGACGGGTGGGAGACCCAGTACTTC.

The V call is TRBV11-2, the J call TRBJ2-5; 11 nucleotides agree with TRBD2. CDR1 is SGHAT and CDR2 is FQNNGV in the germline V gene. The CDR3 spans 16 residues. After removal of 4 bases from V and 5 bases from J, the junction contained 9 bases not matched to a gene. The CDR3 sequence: CASSSQLAGGRETQYF. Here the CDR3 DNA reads TGTGCCAGCAGCTCCCAGCTAGCGGGGGGTAGGGAGACCCAGTACTTC.

This chain's CDR3 is CASSSQGVSNEKLFF. The CDR3 DNA follows: TGTGCCAGCTCATCCCAGGGAGTTAGTAATGAAAAACTGTTTTTT. The V call is TRBV18, the J call TRBJ1-4; perhaps TRBD1 as D (5 bases). This CDR3 has 15 amino acids. Between the trimmed V and J ends, which lost 5 bases and 4 bases, there was a span of 14 bases. CDR1 and CDR2 from the germline V gene are KGHSH and LQKENI.

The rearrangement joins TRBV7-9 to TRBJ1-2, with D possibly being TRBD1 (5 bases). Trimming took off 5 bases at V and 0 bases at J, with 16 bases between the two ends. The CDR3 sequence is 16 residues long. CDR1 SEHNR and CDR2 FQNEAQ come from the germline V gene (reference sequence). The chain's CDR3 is CASSANRGVANYGYTF. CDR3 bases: TGTGCCAGCAGCGCAAATCGGGGGGTGGCTAACTATGGCTACACCTTC.